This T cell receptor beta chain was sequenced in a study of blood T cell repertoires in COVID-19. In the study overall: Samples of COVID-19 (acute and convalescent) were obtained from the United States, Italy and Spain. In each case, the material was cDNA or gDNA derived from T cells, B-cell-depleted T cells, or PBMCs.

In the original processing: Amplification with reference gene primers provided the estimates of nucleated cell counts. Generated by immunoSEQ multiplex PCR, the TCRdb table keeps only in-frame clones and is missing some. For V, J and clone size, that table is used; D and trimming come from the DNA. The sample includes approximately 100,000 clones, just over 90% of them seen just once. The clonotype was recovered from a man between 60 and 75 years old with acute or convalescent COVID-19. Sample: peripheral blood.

The CDR3 reads CASSDSVGDQPQHF. The CDR3 DNA reads as TGTGCCAGCAGTGATTCGGTTGGTGATCAGCCCCAGCATTTT. The V gene is TRBV25-1, the J gene TRBJ1-5; D call uncertain. CDR1 and CDR2 (germline): MGHDK, SYGVNS. Trimming left V 3 bases short and J 5 bases short, with 11 bases between. CDR3 size: 14 residues.